This TCR beta chain appears in the sequencing data of a study of T cell repertoires in cytomegalovirus infection. Turning to the study itself: Alongside well-studied HLA-B-restricted CMV epitopes, recently identified HLA-C-restricted CMV epitopes were also used. Signatures in public TCR beta sequences pointed to both CMV infection and matching HLA type. Whole-study findings and limits: Ex vivo responses were dominated by HLA-C-restricted CMV-specific TCR beta clonotypes.

CDR3 length equals 15 residues. The germline gives CDR1 MNHEY, CDR2 SMNVEV (reference sequence). The ends were cut back, 4 bases at V and 0 bases at J, with 12 bases in the middle. TCRdb called the reads again in MiXCR, with one record for every CDR3 protein. The sample records some 940,000 distinct CDR3 sequences, roughly a third being singletons. Turning to this clonotype: Its specificity is unknown.

The TCR comes from a human donor in good health (CMV status not recorded). Some clones in this sample may be carry-over from other donors' samples. V gene TRBV27 combines with J gene TRBJ1-1, with a possible D match to TRBD1 (5 bases). Sequencing was performed on cultured CD8+ T cells from PBMCs, taken from culture after CMV antigen stimulation. For the CDR3, the DNA is TGTGCCAGCAGTTGGCAAGGGACCTTGAACACTGAAGCTTTCTTT. Protein product: CASSWQGTLNTEAFF.